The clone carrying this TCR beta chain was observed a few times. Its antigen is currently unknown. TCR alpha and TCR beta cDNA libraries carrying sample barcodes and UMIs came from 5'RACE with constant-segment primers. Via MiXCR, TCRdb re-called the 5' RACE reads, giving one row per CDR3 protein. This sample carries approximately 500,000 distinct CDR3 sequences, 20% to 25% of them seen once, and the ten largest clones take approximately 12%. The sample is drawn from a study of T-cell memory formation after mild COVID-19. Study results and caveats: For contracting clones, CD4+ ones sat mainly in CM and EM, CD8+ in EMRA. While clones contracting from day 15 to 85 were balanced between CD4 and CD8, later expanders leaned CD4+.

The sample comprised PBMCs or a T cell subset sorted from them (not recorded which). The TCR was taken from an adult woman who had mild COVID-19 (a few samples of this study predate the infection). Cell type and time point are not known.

This chain's CDR3 is CSAREDSTYEQYF. In nucleotides, the CDR3 is TGCAGTGCTAGGGAGGACAGCACCTACGAGCAGTACTTC. This sequence joins TRBV20-1 and TRBJ2-7; D is possibly TRBD1 (6 bases). This CDR3 is 13 amino acids long. Germline CDR1 is DFQATT and CDR2 is SNEGSKA (reference sequence). Trimming shortened V by 3 bases and J by 2 bases, and 11 bases separated the two germline ends.